Below are 30 T cell receptor beta chains sequenced from a single sample in a study of CD8+ T cells in alopecia areata. Reverse transcribed after extraction, RNA yielded cDNA as the sequencing template. The data were produced by immunoSEQ multiplex PCR, yet TCRdb's version contains in-frame clones alone and is incomplete. Here the sample spans 150,000 to 250,000 clones, more than 55% being singletons. Treatment reported: oral pan-JAK inhibitor, 5-10 mg twice daily. The specimen was CD4+ T cells sorted from blood, collected at week 4, from a patient treated with tofacitinib. Source of these receptors: a human donor with alopecia areata.

The rearrangement uses TRBV30 and TRBJ1-1; D not certain. This CDR3 is built from 14 residues. From germline, CDR1 is GTSNPN and CDR2 SVGIG (reference sequence). V lost 4 bases and J 4 bases, leaving 16 bases between the germline ends. The CDR3 loop is CAWNRQAEGTEAFF. As DNA, the CDR3 is TGTGCCTGGAATCGCCAGGCCGAGGGCACTGAAGCTTTCTTT.

This chain uses TRBV29-1 with TRBJ1-2; 11 nucleotides agree with TRBD1. V was pared by 4 bases and J by 7 bases, with 8 bases of the junction left unmatched. CDR1 and CDR2 (germline): SQVTM, ANQGSEA. The CDR3 is made up of 14 amino acids. This CDR3 reads CSVVVGQGALGYTF. As DNA, the CDR3 is TGCAGCGTTGTCGTTGGACAGGGGGCGCTTGGCTACACCTTC.

The chain combines TRBV5-4 with TRBJ1-5; no clear D gene. V lost 2 bases, J lost 5 bases, and 11 bases lay in between. Germline V gives CDR1 SGHNT, CDR2 YYREEE (reference sequence). This CDR3 has 14 residues. The CDR3 coding sequence is TGTGCCAGCAGCTTAGAAGGTGGGGATCAGCCCCAGCATTTT. Translated: CASSLEGGDQPQHF.

This rearrangement joins TRBV11-2 to TRBJ1-4, with 9 bases aligning to TRBD1. The CDR3 contains 14 residues. Per germline, CDR1 SGHAT and CDR2 FQNNGV. Unmatched junction bases numbered 3, after V lost 5 bases and J lost 5 bases. CDR3 sequence reads: CASSRTGVNEKLFF. In nucleotides, the CDR3 is TGTGCCAGCAGCCGGACAGGGGTCAATGAAAAACTGTTTTTT.

This clone has only a few counts. The chain has TRBV5-6 and TRBJ1-3; D is unresolved. In germline, CDR1 is SGHDT, CDR2 YYEEEE. This CDR3 region has 14 residues. V was shortened by 7 bases and J by 2 bases, with 13 bases between the two germline ends. The CDR3, as DNA: TGTGCCAGCCAGCAGACGTTGGCTGGAAACACCATATATTTT. Translation gives CASQQTLAGNTIYF.

The J gene is TRBJ2-5, the V gene TRBV2; weak D call: TRBD2 (7 bases). V dropped 8 bases and J dropped 2 bases, with 15 bases sitting between them. Germline CDR1 SNHLY, CDR2 FYNNEI. CDR3 length equals 14 residues. CDR3 amino acids: CASQRDTGQETQYF. Written as DNA, the CDR3 is TGTGCCAGCCAGCGGGACACAGGACAAGAGACCCAGTACTTC.

This clone was counted a few times. The V call is TRBV29-1, the J call TRBJ2-5, with 10 bases identical to TRBD2. In germline, CDR1 is SQVTM, CDR2 ANQGSEA. Trimming cost V 6 bases and J 5 bases; bases outside gene matches: 9. This CDR3 has 14 amino acids. As DNA, the CDR3 is TGCAGCGTAAAAGCGGGGGGGCCCGGCGAGACCCAGTACTTC. Translation: CSVKAGGPGETQYF.

The sample holds a few counts of this clone. The conserved phenylalanine or tryptophan is not found at the CDR3 terminus, so this likely reflects a read error. It is unclear where the CDR3 begins or ends on the DNA, so no DNA is shown, and the CDR3 is as TCRdb lists it. The genes are TRBV19 and TRBJ2-3; the table's D gene call, TRBD2, was not cross checked with the DNA. The CDR3 contains 10 residues when both ends are counted. Germline V gives CDR1 LNHDA, CDR2 SQIVND (reference sequence). Here the CDR3 reads CASSMWSIGG.

Only a few counts were recorded for this clone. The gene calls are TRBV7-8 and TRBJ2-1, with a tentative D call TRBD2 (7 bases). Looked up from germline, CDR1 is SGHVS and CDR2 is FQNEAQ. The CDR3 totals 14 residues. V was clipped by 1 base and J by 10 bases, with 14 bases between them. The CDR3 DNA is TGTGCCAGCAGCTTAGGTGGGGGGGCTGAAGAGCAGTTCTTC. Amino acids: CASSLGGGAEEQFF.

This clone was observed a few times. The rearrangement uses TRBV7-6 and TRBJ1-5; D unclear. The CDR3 consists of 13 residues. Trimming pared 5 bases from V and 6 bases from J, leaving 11 bases between. CDR1 and CDR2 from the germline V gene are SGHVS and FNYEAQ. CDR3 amino acids: CASSRREGQPQHF. The CDR3 DNA is TGTGCCAGCAGCCGCCGGGAGGGTCAGCCCCAGCATTTT.

This clone has only a few counts. The rearrangement uses TRBV5-1 and TRBJ2-2, with unresolved D. The CDR3 has 13 residues. In germline, CDR1 is SGHRS, CDR2 YFSETQ. The V and J ends lost 4 bases and 1 base respectively, with 5 bases between them. CDR3: CASSRQNTGELFF. The CDR3 bases are TGCGCCAGCAGCCGACAGAACACCGGGGAGCTGTTTTTT.

This chain joins TRBV4-3 and TRBJ2-5; either TRBD1 or TRBD2 may fit D (5 bases each). CDR1 is LGHNA and CDR2 is YSLEER in the germline V gene. The V gene lost 0 bases and the J gene lost 9 bases, with 14 bases spanning the gap. The CDR3 contains 14 residues. The CDR3 here is CASSQDRGPGAQYF. CDR3 nucleotide sequence: TGCGCCAGCAGCCAAGACCGGGGCCCCGGCGCCCAGTACTTC.

The V and J genes are TRBV27 and TRBJ1-1, with no clear D. This CDR3 contains 13 residues. The ends were cut back, 4 bases at V and 6 bases at J, with 12 bases in the middle. CDR1 is MNHEY, CDR2 SMNVEV, per germline (reference sequence). The CDR3 reads CASSSWSGAEAFF. The CDR3, as DNA: TGTGCCAGCAGTTCTTGGAGTGGCGCTGAAGCTTTCTTT.

This rearrangement joins TRBV11-2 to TRBJ2-5, with 8 bases that match TRBD1. This CDR3 spans 14 amino acids. Per the germline V gene, CDR1 is SGHAT and CDR2 is FQNNGV. Trimming at V came to 5 bases and at J to 2 bases, leaving 4 bases not matched to a gene. CDR3 bases: TGTGCCAGCAGCCACGGACAGGGACAAGAGACCCAGTACTTC. It codes for CASSHGQGQETQYF. The full variable domain, completed using reference TRBV11-2 and TRBJ2-5, is EAGVAQSPRYKIIEKRQSVAFWCNPISGHATLYWYQQILGQGPKLLIQFQNNGVVDDSQLPKDRFSAERLKGVDSTLKIQPAKLEDSAVYLCASSHGQGQETQYFGPGTRLLVL.

This chain joins TRBV7-2 and TRBJ1-5; 8 bases agree with TRBD1. CDR1 is SGHTA and CDR2 is FQGNSA in the germline V gene. J gave up 4 bases and V 5 bases, and 4 bases lay outside the gene matches. The CDR3 has 14 residues. CDR3 region: CASSRQGSNQPQHF. The CDR3 DNA follows: TGTGCCAGCAGCCGACAGGGGTCTAATCAGCCCCAGCATTTT.

The rearrangement joins TRBV29-1 to TRBJ2-7; 8 positions match TRBD1. CDR3 length: 13 residues. With V trimmed by 5 bases and J by 9 bases, 12 bases remained unmatched. Germline V CDR1 and CDR2: SQVTM, ANQGSEA. CDR3 bases: TGCAGCGTTCAGTCGGACAGGGCTCCTGGGCAGTACTTC. It translates to CSVQSDRAPGQYF.

The rearrangement joins TRBV29-1 to TRBJ2-3; 7 bases fit TRBD2. Germline V gene lookup returns CDR1 SQVTM and CDR2 ANQGSEA. The CDR3 has 14 amino acids. V dropped 2 bases and J dropped 4; count of bases not matched to a gene: 6. CDR3 sequence: CSVETTGGADTQYF. The CDR3 region has the DNA TGCAGCGTTGAAACCACTGGGGGGGCAGATACGCAGTATTTT.

About this clone itself: This may come from a read error, since a much larger clone is one base off. This sequence joins TRBV9 and TRBJ1-2; possible D gene TRBD1, 5 bases. The CDR3 totals 12 residues. Germline CDR1 and CDR2: SGDLS and YYNGEE. V was shortened by 3 bases and J by 4 bases, with 7 bases between the two germline ends. CDR3 DNA: TGTGCCAGCAGCGCTGACAGCTATGGCTACACCTTC. The encoded protein is CASSADSYGYTF.

The chain uses TRBV29-1 and TRBJ2-7; weak D call: TRBD2 (6 bases). V was clipped by 3 bases and J by 2 bases, with 11 bases between them. The germline V gene encodes CDR1 SQVTM and CDR2 ANQGSEA. This CDR3 is built from 13 residues. DNA of the CDR3: TGCAGCGTTGAGCGGGGCAGTACCTACGAGCAGTACTTC. Amino acids: CSVERGSTYEQYF.

The rearrangement links TRBV19 to TRBJ2-2, with 10 bases matching TRBD2. Germline loops: CDR1 LNHDA, CDR2 SQIVND (reference sequence). The CDR3 length is 17 residues. The junction had 8 bases not matched to a gene; V was cut back by 5 bases and J by 2 bases. DNA for the CDR3: TGTGCCAGTAGTCGCGATCCTAGCGGGGGCAACACCGGGGAGCTGTTTTTT. It is translated as CASSRDPSGGNTGELFF. Drawing the rest from reference TRBV19 and TRBJ2-2, the complete variable domain is DGGITQSPKYLFRKEGQNVTLSCEQNLNHDAMYWYRQDPGQGLRLIYYSQIVNDFQKGDIAEGYSVSREKKESFPLTVTSAQKNPTAFYLCASSRDPSGGNTGELFFGEGSRLTVL.

Only a few counts were recorded for this clone. V is TRBV4-1 and J is TRBJ2-7; D is ambiguous. The CDR3 is 13 residues long. CDR1 is MGHRA and CDR2 is YSYEKL in the germline V gene. The V end lost 3 bases, the J end lost 0 bases, and 6 bases lay between the germline ends. CDR3: CASSHSSSYEQYF. The CDR3 DNA follows: TGCGCCAGCAGCCACTCGAGCTCCTACGAGCAGTACTTC.

The chain recombines TRBV6-5 with TRBJ1-1; 8 bases fit TRBD1. J was trimmed by 8 bases and V by 4 bases; bases with no gene match: 9. The germline V gene encodes CDR1 MNHEY and CDR2 SVGAGI. The CDR3 extends over 14 amino acids. The CDR3 coding sequence is TGTGCCAGCAGTTCCCCAGGGGGCGCACCCGAAGCTTTCTTT. Its protein product is CASSSPGGAPEAFF.

As to this clone: At the DNA level, this CDR3 is encoded by other sequences in the same sample as well. The CDR3 sequence is CASSLGGNSNQPQHF. The DNA for the CDR3 is TGTGCCAGCAGCTTGGGAGGGAATAGCAATCAGCCCCAGCATTTT. V gene TRBV7-9 combines with J gene TRBJ1-5, with D hard to call. V lost 3 bases and J lost 0, with 9 bases in between. Germline V lookup: CDR1 SEHNR, CDR2 FQNEAQ (reference sequence). The CDR3 sequence is 15 residues long.

The chain recombines TRBV5-4 with TRBJ2-4; D is unclear. Germline V CDR1 and CDR2: SGHNT, YYREEE (reference sequence). This CDR3 is built from 16 residues. Trimming removed 4 bases at V and 1 base at J, with 15 bases between. The CDR3 nucleotides read TGTGCCAGCAGCAGAGGATTAGGAGATGCCAAAAACATTCAGTACTTC. Its translation is CASSRGLGDAKNIQYF.

V and J are TRBV27 and TRBJ2-5, with D uncertain. There are 14 residues in the CDR3. V lost 1 base, J lost 5 bases, and 11 bases lay in between. CDR1 MNHEY and CDR2 SMNVEV come from the germline V gene (reference sequence). As DNA, the CDR3 is TGTGCCAGCAGTTTATATGGCCCCCGGGAGACCCAGTACTTC. Its translation: CASSLYGPRETQYF.

The count of this clone is one. The chain uses TRBV5-4 and TRBJ1-5, with 7 bases fitting TRBD1. The germline CDR1 and CDR2 sequences are SGHNT and YYREEE (reference sequence). The CDR3 is made up of 18 amino acids. V gave up 3 bases and J gave up 1 base; unmatched junction bases: 13. This chain's CDR3 is CASSSTIIEGASNQPQHF. The CDR3 DNA is TGTGCCAGCAGCTCCACCATCATCGAGGGGGCAAGCAATCAGCCCCAGCATTTT.

The chain links TRBV30 to TRBJ2-3; a possible D gene is TRBD2 (5 bases). V lost 7 bases to trimming and J lost 4 bases, with 15 bases between them. There are 13 residues in the CDR3. Germline V gene lookup returns CDR1 GTSNPN and CDR2 SVGIG (reference sequence). The CDR3 loop reads CAFGEGWADTQYF. For the CDR3, the DNA is TGTGCCTTCGGGGAAGGTTGGGCAGATACGCAGTATTTT. The full variable domain, its missing parts supplied by reference TRBV30 and TRBJ2-3, is SQTIHQWPATLVQPVGSPLSLECTVEGTSNPNLYWYRQAAGRGLQLLFYSVGIGQISSEVPQNLSASRPQDRQFILSSKKLLLSDSGFYLCAFGEGWADTQYFGPGTRLTVL.

The chain's CDR3 is CASSIGLAQTDTQYF. The CDR3 DNA is TGTGCCAGCAGCATCGGACTAGCGCAAACGGATACGCAGTATTTT. The J gene is TRBJ2-3, the V gene TRBV7-6; 9 nucleotides match TRBD2. CDR3 length: 15 amino acids. Trimming removed 5 bases from V and 6 bases from J; junction bases left unmatched: 9. Germline V lookup: CDR1 SGHVS, CDR2 FNYEAQ.

This sequence joins TRBV9 and TRBJ2-2, with D tentatively TRBD1 (5 bases). This CDR3 spans 14 amino acids. From germline, CDR1 is SGDLS and CDR2 YYNGEE. V lost 4 bases and J 1 base, leaving 8 bases between the germline ends. The CDR3 DNA sequence: TGTGCCAGCAGCCCAACAGGGAACACCGGGGAGCTGTTTTTT. It specifies CASSPTGNTGELFF.

The CDR3 loop reads CASSPRDSYYEQYF. Written as DNA, the CDR3 is TGTGCCAGCAGTCCGAGGGACAGCTACTACGAGCAGTACTTC. The rearrangement uses TRBV2 and TRBJ2-7; TRBD1 matches at 7 bases. The CDR3 length is 14 residues. Germline CDR1 and CDR2: SNHLY and FYNNEI. V dropped 5 bases and J dropped 3; count of bases not matched to a gene: 7. Full variable domain (outside the CDR3, taken from reference TRBV2 and TRBJ2-7): EPEVTQTPSHQVTQMGQEVILRCVPISNHLYFYWYRQILGQKVEFLVSFYNNEISEKSEIFDDQFSVERPDGSNFTLKIRSTKLEDSAMYFCASSPRDSYYEQYFGPGTRLTVT.